This T cell receptor beta chain was sequenced during a study of response to subunit inactivated influenza vaccine. Germline CDR1 SGHTA, CDR2 FQGNSA. This CDR3 region has 15 residues. The junction had 3 bases not matched to a gene; V was cut back by 2 bases and J by 2 bases. TCRdb itself ran the RT-PCR reads through MiXCR, one entry per CDR3 protein. Seen here are around 790,000 distinct CDR3 sequences, around 20% observed once, and the top ten hold about 9.4%. For this clonotype: A much larger clone lies a single base off, so this may be a read error.

This receptor was identified in a man between 45 and 60 years old who received an inactivated influenza vaccine. This chain links TRBV7-2 with TRBJ2-7; 10 positions agree with TRBD2. The sequences come from PBMCs from blood, collected 4 to 6 days after vaccination. The CDR3 is CASSLRTSGPYEQYF. The DNA for the CDR3 is TGTGCCAGCAGCTTAAGGACTAGCGGACCCTACGAGCAGTACTTC.